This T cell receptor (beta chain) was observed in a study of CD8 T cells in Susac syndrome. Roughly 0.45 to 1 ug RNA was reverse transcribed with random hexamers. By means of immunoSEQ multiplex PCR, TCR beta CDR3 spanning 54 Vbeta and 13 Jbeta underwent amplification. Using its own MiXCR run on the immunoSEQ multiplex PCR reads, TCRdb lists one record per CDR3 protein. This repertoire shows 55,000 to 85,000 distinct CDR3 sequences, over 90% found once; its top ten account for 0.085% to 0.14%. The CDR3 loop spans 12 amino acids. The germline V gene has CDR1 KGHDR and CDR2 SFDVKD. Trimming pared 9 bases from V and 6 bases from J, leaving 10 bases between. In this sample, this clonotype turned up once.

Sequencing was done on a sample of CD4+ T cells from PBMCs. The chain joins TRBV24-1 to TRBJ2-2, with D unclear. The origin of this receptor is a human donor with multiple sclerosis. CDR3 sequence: CATAQPSGELFF. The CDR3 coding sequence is TGTGCCACCGCGCAGCCGTCCGGGGAGCTGTTTTTT.